Below are 10 T cell receptor beta chains sequenced from a single sample in a study of CD8+ T cells in alopecia areata. Following RNA extraction, reverse transcription yielded cDNA that acted as the sequencing template. TCRdb's copy holds only in-frame clones and misses some; the assay was immunoSEQ multiplex PCR. Of around 160,000 clones listed, around 87% are singletons. The sample here was CD8+ T cells sorted from blood, taken at week 0. These receptors originate from a human donor with alopecia areata.

This sequence joins TRBV5-4 and TRBJ2-7; 11 nucleotides align to TRBD2. V dropped 5 bases and J dropped 1; count of bases not matched to a gene: 8. Germline V gene data show CDR1 as SGHNT and CDR2 as YYREEE (reference sequence). There are 16 residues in the CDR3. CDR3 coding DNA: TGTGCCAGCAGTTCCGGACTAGCGGGCAGATCCTACGAGCAGTACTTC. It is translated as CASSSGLAGRSYEQYF.

This clone was counted only a few times. The same CDR3 is also encoded by other DNA sequences in this sample. This sequence joins TRBV29-1 and TRBJ2-3; tentatively, D is TRBD1 (5 bases). In germline, CDR1 is SQVTM, CDR2 ANQGSEA. V was trimmed by 7 bases and J by 2 bases, leaving 22 bases between them. This CDR3 has 16 amino acids. In DNA form, the CDR3 reads TGCAGCGGGGTGCTGAGAATCCAGGGATACACAGATACGCAGTATTTT. This translates into CSGVLRIQGYTDTQYF.

This chain links TRBV9 with TRBJ2-2, with 9 nucleotides matching TRBD1. V was pared by 0 bases and J by 6 bases, with 3 bases of the junction left unmatched. This CDR3 has 15 amino acids. Germline lookup yields CDR1 SGDLS and CDR2 YYNGEE. The CDR3 DNA reads TGTGCCAGCAGCGTAGGAACAGGGGGCTCCGGGGAGCTGTTTTTT. This sequence encodes CASSVGTGGSGELFF.

The chain uses TRBV5-1 and TRBJ2-7, with 14 bases matching TRBD2. This CDR3 spans 18 amino acids. After removal of 0 bases from V and 0 bases from J, the junction contained 5 bases not matched to a gene. Germline V gene sequence: CDR1 SGHRS, CDR2 YFSETQ. The CDR3 sequence: CASSLGGTSGSFSYEQYF. CDR3 nucleotide sequence: TGCGCCAGCAGCTTGGGAGGGACTAGCGGGAGCTTCTCCTACGAGCAGTACTTC.

This clone was found a few times. The chain employs TRBV4-1 and TRBJ2-5; perhaps D is TRBD1 or TRBD2 (5 bases each). Trimming took off 4 bases at V and 5 bases at J, with 14 bases between the two ends. The germline gives CDR1 MGHRA, CDR2 YSYEKL. The CDR3 spans 14 residues. DNA of the CDR3: TGCGCCAGCAGCCTATCTGAGGGACCGGAGACCCAGTACTTC. Amino acids: CASSLSEGPETQYF.

The chain is built from TRBV6-5 and TRBJ2-7; TRBD1 matches at 10 bases. Germline assignment: CDR1 MNHEY and CDR2 SVGAGI. This CDR3 comprises 12 residues. Trimming cost V 5 bases and J 7 bases; bases outside gene matches: 2. CDR3 nucleotides: TGTGCCAGCAGTGGGACAGGGGAAGAGCAGTACTTC. Its translation is CASSGTGEEQYF.

In regard to this clone: The sample contains more than one DNA sequence encoding this CDR3. The J gene is TRBJ1-1, the V gene TRBV27; no clear D gene. V lost 6 bases and J lost 0, with 8 bases in between. Germline CDR1 MNHEY, CDR2 SMNVEV (reference sequence). This CDR3 region has 13 residues. The CDR3 sequence: CASRDNLNTEAFF. DNA for the CDR3: TGTGCCAGCAGAGACAACTTGAACACTGAAGCTTTCTTT.

CDR3 DNA sequence: TGTGCCAGCAGTTTACCAGCGGCCTCCTACAATGAGCAGTTCTTC. Translation gives CASSLPAASYNEQFF. V and J are TRBV27 and TRBJ2-1; maybe TRBD2 (5 bases). The length of the CDR3 is 15 residues. Germline CDR1 reads MNHEY; CDR2 reads SMNVEV (reference sequence). Trimming shortened V by 2 bases and J by 0 bases, and 8 bases separated the two germline ends.

For the CDR3, the DNA is TGTGCCAACCAGCGGGGCTACAATGAGCAGTTCTTC. Translation gives CANQRGYNEQFF. The J gene is TRBJ2-1, the V gene TRBV2; 7 positions match TRBD2. J lost 3 bases, V lost 10 bases, and 3 bases had no gene match. This CDR3 contains 12 residues. Germline V gene data show CDR1 as SNHLY and CDR2 as FYNNEI.

The V and J genes are TRBV4-1 and TRBJ1-1; 10 positions agree with TRBD1. The CDR3 loop spans 13 amino acids. Germline V gene data show CDR1 as MGHRA and CDR2 as YSYEKL. V lost 3 bases to trimming and J lost 6 bases; unmatched junction nucleotides: 1. The CDR3, as DNA: TGCGCCAGCAGCCACGGACAGGGGGCTGAAGCTTTCTTT. The encoded protein is CASSHGQGAEAFF.